This T cell receptor (beta chain) appears in the sequencing data of a study of a mutant IDH1 vaccine in newly diagnosed glioma. Comment on this clone: The antigen remains unidentified.

The trim removed 0 bases at V and 0 bases at J, leaving 7 bases unmatched. The CDR3 totals 18 residues. The germline gives CDR1 MGHRA, CDR2 YSYEKL. TCRdb keeps only in-frame clones here, not all; method: immunoSEQ multiplex PCR. Seen here are about 94,000 clones, roughly 89% observed once, and the top ten hold 0.75% to 0.95%. Specified time point: week 47, end of study. Each dose delivered 300 ug of mutant IDH1 20-mer peptide subcutaneously with imiquimod. The clonotype comes from a woman in her fifties or sixties with glioma. This specimen was PBMCs, taken from a glioma patient whose treatment included an IDH1 peptide vaccine. The chain is built from TRBV4-1 and TRBJ2-1, with 8 bases identical to TRBD2. Here the CDR3 reads CASSQESQRGSSYNEQFF. In DNA form, the CDR3 reads TGCGCCAGCAGCCAAGAGAGCCAGCGGGGGAGCTCCTACAATGAGCAGTTCTTC.